This T cell receptor (beta chain) is drawn from a study of T cell responses to AZD1222 COVID-19 vaccine. Whole-study results and caveats: Dominant at 160-218 and 743-854, vaccine-associated CD4 TCRs also spanned spike. Increased Spike-specific TCR breadth and depth were observed after two AZD1222 doses. Females outnumbered males among donors, who were mostly white British; clonal diversity was possibly underestimated.

A single count supports this clone. Its specificity is not known. This CDR3 is built from 12 residues. Germline V lookup: CDR1 MDHEN, CDR2 SYDVKM. Trimming shortened V by 5 bases and J by 9 bases, and 11 bases separated the two germline ends. Sequencing used immunoSEQ multiplex PCR; TCRdb keeps in-frame clones, though not all of them. The sample lists roughly 140,000 clones, about 91% occurring once. The origin of this receptor is an adult in good health. The source material was peripheral blood, sampled on day 0 of AZD1222 vaccination. V is TRBV28 and J is TRBJ1-5; D remains unclear. The CDR3 here is CASSRRDGPQHF. CDR3 sequence (DNA): TGTGCCAGCAGTCGGCGGGATGGGCCCCAGCATTTT.